This TCR beta chain emerged from a study of T cells in Graves' hyperthyroidism and ophthalmopathy. Overall study results and limits: Blood also showed most of the thyroid clonotypes that were expanded above 0.001.

Using RNA transcripts as the source, TCR beta CDR3 regions were amplified. With the HTBI primer set, the TCR CDR3 went through a first round of RT-PCR. TCRdb fed the multiplex PCR reads into MiXCR, producing one record per CDR3 protein. The sample consists of more than 300,000 distinct CDR3 sequences, roughly 13% of them appearing once. V was clipped by 5 bases and J by 0 bases; unmatched bases: 6. CDR1 is SGHKS and CDR2 is YYEKEE in the germline V gene (reference sequence). This CDR3 is built from 15 residues. This clonotype came up many times. Its antigen is unidentified. If no ophthalmopathy progression occurred within 18 months, Graves' hyperthyroidism was stable. Thyroid ultrasound, orbital computed tomography, clinical symptoms, and serum thyroxine and TRAb underpinned diagnoses.

The sequence was collected from a woman aged 55 to 70 with Graves' hyperthyroidism. The sample taken for sequencing was blood. V is TRBV5-5 and J is TRBJ1-2; 8 nucleotides match TRBD1. The CDR3: CASRWTGNANYGYTF. CDR3 sequence (DNA): TGTGCCAGCAGATGGACAGGGAATGCTAACTATGGCTACACCTTC. Full variable domain (rest looked up from reference TRBV5-5 and TRBJ1-2): DAGVTQSPTHLIKTRGQQVTLRCSPISGHKSVSWYQQVLGQGPQFIFQYYEKEERGRGNFPDRFSARQFPNYSSELNVNALLLGDSALYLCASRWTGNANYGYTFGSGTRLTVV.